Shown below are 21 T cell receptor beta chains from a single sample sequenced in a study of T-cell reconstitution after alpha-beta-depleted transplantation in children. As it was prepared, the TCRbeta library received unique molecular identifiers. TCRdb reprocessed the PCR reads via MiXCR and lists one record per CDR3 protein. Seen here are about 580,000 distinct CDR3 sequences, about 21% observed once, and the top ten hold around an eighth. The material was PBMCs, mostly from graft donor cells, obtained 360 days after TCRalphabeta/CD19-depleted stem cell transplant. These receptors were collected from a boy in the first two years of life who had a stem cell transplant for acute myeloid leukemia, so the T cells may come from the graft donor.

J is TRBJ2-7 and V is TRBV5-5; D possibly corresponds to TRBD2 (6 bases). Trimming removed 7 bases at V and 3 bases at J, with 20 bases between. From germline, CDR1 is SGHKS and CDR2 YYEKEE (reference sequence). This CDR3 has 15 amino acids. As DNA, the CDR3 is TGTGCCAGCGGTCAACGCGGGGATGGCTGCTACGAGCAGTACTTC. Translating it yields CASGQRGDGCYEQYF.

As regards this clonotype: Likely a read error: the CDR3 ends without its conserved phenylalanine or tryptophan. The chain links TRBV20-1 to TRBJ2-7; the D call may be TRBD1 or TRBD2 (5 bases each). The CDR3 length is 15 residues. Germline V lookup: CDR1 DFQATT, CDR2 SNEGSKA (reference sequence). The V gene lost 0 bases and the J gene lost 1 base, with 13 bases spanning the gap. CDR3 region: CSARDGDEGSYEQYS. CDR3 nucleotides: TGCAGTGCTAGAGATGGAGACGAGGGGTCCTACGAGCAGTACTCC.

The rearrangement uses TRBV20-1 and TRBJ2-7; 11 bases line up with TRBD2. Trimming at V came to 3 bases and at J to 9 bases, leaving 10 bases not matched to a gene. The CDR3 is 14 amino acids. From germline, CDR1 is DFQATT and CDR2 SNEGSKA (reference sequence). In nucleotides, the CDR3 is TGCAGTGCTAGCCTAGCGGGGGGTCTTAGGGGGCAGTACGTC. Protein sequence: CSASLAGGLRGQYV.

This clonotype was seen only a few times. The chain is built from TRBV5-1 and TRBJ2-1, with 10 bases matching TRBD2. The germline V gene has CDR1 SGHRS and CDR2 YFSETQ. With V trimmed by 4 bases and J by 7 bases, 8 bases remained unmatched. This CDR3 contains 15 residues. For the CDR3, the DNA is TGCGCCAGCAGCATTCAACTAGCGGGGCAAAATGAGCAGTTCTTC. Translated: CASSIQLAGQNEQFF.

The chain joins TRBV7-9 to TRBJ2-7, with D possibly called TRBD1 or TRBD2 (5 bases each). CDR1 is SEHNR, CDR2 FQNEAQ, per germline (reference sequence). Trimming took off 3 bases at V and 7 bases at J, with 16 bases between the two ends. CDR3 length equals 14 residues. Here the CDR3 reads CASSFPGPLGEQYF. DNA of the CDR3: TGTGCCAGCAGCTTCCCGGGACCGCTGGGGGAGCAGTACTTC.

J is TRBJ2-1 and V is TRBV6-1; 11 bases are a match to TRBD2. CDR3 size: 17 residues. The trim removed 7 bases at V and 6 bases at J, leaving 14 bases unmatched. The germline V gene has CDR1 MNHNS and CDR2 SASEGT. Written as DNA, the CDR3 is TGTGCCAGCACCGACGGAGGCCGACTAGCGGGGAGCAATGAGCAGTTCTTC. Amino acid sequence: CASTDGGRLAGSNEQFF.

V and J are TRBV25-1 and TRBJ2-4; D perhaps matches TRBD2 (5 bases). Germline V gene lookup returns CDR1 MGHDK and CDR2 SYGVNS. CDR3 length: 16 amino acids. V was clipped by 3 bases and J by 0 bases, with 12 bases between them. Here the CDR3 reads CASSDPGDLAKNIQYF. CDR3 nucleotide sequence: TGTGCCAGCAGTGATCCCGGGGATCTAGCCAAAAACATTCAGTACTTC.

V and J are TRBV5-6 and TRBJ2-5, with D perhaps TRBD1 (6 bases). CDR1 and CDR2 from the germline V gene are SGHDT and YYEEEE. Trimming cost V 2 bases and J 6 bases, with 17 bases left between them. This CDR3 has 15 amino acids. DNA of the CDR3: TGTGCCAGCAGCTTCCGCGACAGGCTTGGGAAGACCCAGTACTTC. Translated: CASSFRDRLGKTQYF. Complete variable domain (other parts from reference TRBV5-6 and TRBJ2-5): DAGVTQSPTHLIKTRGQQVTLRCSPKSGHDTVSWYQQALGQGPQFIFQYYEEEERQRGNFPDRFSGHQFPNYSSELNVNALLLGDSALYLCASSFRDRLGKTQYFGPGTRLLVL.

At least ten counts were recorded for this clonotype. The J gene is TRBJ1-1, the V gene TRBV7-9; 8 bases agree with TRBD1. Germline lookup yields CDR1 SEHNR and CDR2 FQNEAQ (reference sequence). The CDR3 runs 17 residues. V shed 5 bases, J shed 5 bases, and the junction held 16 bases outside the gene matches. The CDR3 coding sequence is TGTGCCAGCAGCCCGACAGGGGCAGGGCGACTGGGGACTGAAGCTTTCTTT. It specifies CASSPTGAGRLGTEAFF.

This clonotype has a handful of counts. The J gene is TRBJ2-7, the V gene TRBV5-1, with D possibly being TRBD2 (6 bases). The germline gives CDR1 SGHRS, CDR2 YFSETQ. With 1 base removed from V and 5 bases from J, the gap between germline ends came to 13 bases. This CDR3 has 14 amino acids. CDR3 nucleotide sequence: TGCGCCAGCAGCTTGACCGGGGGACCCCACGAGCAGTACTTC. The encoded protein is CASSLTGGPHEQYF.

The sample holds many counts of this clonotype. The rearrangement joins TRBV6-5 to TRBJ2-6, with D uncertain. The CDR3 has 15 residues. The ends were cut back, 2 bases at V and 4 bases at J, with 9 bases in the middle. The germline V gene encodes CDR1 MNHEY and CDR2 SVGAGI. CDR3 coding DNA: TGTGCCAGCAGTTACGGGTTGTTAGGGGCCAACGTCCTGACTTTC. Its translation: CASSYGLLGANVLTF.

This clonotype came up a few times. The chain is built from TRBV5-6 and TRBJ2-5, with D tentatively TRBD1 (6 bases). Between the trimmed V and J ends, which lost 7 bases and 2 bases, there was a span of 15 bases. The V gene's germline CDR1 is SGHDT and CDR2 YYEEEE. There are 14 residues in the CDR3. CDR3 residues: CASDQTRGQETQYF. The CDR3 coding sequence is TGTGCCAGCGACCAGACGAGGGGGCAAGAGACCCAGTACTTC.

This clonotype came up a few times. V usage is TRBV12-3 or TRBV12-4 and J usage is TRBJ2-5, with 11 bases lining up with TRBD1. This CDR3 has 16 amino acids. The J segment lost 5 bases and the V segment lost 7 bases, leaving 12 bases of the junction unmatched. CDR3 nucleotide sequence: TGTGCCAGCAAGATGTACGGACAGGGGGCTATCGAGACCCAGTACTTC. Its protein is CASKMYGQGAIETQYF.

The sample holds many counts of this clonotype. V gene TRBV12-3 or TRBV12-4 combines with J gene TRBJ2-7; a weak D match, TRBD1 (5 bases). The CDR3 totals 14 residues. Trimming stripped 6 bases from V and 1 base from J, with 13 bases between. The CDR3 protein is CASSLLAGSYEQYF. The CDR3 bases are TGTGCCAGCAGCTTACTGGCAGGGTCCTACGAGCAGTACTTC.

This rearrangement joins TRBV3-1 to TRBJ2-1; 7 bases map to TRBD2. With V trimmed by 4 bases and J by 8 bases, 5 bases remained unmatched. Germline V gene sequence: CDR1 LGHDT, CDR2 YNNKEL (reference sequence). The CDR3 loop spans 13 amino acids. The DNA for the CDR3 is TGTGCCAGCAGCCCCTGGGAGGGCGATGAGCAGTTCTTC. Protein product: CASSPWEGDEQFF.

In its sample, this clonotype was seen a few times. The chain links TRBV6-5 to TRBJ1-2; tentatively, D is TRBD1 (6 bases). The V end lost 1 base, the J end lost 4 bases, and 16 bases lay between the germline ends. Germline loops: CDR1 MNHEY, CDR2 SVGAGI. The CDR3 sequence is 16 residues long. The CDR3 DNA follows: TGTGCCAGCAGTTACTTATGGGGGGACACCGGCTATGGCTACACCTTC. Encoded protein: CASSYLWGDTGYGYTF.

The CDR3 DNA reads TGTGCCACCAGCGAGCACTCCTACAATGAGCAGTTCTTC. Amino acid sequence: CATSEHSYNEQFF. The rearrangement joins TRBV24-1 to TRBJ2-1; D is uncertain. Trimming removed 7 bases at V and 0 bases at J, with 6 bases between. The CDR3 loop spans 13 amino acids. Germline CDR1 reads KGHDR; CDR2 reads SFDVKD.

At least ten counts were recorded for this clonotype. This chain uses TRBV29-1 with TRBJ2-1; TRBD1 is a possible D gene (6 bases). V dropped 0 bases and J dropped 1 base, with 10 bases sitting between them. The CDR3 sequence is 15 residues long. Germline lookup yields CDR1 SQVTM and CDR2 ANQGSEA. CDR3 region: CSVEDSDRSYNEQFF. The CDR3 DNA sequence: TGCAGCGTTGAAGATTCGGACAGATCCTACAATGAGCAGTTCTTC.

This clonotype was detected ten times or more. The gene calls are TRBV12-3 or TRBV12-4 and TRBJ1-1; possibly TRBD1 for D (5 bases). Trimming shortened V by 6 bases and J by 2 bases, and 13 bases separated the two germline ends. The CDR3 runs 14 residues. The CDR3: CASSLGQGNTEAFF. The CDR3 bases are TGTGCCAGCAGCTTGGGGCAGGGCAACACTGAAGCTTTCTTT.

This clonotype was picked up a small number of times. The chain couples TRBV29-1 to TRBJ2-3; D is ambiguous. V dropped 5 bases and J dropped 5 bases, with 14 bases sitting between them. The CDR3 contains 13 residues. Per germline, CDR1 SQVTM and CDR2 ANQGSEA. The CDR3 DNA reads TGCAGCGTTTCAGAGTATGGTGGAGATACGCAGTATTTT. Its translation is CSVSEYGGDTQYF.

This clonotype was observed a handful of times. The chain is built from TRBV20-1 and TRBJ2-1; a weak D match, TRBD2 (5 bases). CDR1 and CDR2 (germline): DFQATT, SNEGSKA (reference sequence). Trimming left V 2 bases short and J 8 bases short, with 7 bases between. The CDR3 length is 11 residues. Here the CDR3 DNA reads TGCAGTGCTAGATCCGGGGATGAGCAGTTCTTC. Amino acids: CSARSGDEQFF.